The 28 T cell receptor beta chains listed next were all sequenced from one sample in a study of cytomegalovirus exposure and HLA in healthy donors. The PCR had 60 Vbeta and 13 Jbeta primers. Clones were read by immunoSEQ multiplex PCR, and TCRdb kept only the in-frame ones, dropping some. The sample has about 120,000 clones; over 60% are singletons. Input material: PBMCs. The source of these receptors is a woman aged 40 to 50 in good health and CMV-seropositive.

This chain uses TRBV2 with TRBJ2-1; 8 bases line up with TRBD1. In germline, CDR1 is SNHLY, CDR2 FYNNEI. V shed 3 bases, J shed 6 bases, and the junction held 7 bases outside the gene matches. The CDR3 covers 15 residues. The CDR3 DNA follows: TGTGCCAGCAGTGATCAAAGACAGGGGCGCAATGAGCAGTTCTTC. Amino acids: CASSDQRQGRNEQFF.

This clone was seen a few times. In nucleotides, the CDR3 is TGTGCCAGCAGCCAACAGGGAGTTGGGGATGGCTACACCTTC. Translated, it gives CASSQQGVGDGYTF. The V gene is TRBV25-1, the J gene TRBJ1-2; a weak D match, TRBD1 (6 bases). Trimming pared 6 bases from V and 6 bases from J, leaving 17 bases between. The CDR3 runs to 14 residues. The germline V gene has CDR1 MGHDK and CDR2 SYGVNS.

Only one count was recorded for this clone. The J gene is TRBJ2-2, the V gene TRBV10-3, with 7 positions matching TRBD1. The length of the CDR3 is 11 residues. Germline CDR1 ENHRY, CDR2 SYGVKD. The V segment lost 10 bases and the J segment 6 bases; nucleotides outside the gene matches: 2. This CDR3 is CATGQAGELFF. As DNA, the CDR3 is TGTGCCACAGGACAGGCCGGGGAGCTGTTTTTT.

This clone was seen a few times. The CDR3 bases are TGTGCCAGCAGCTTTCGGGGGGGCTACGAGCAGTACTTC. Its translation is CASSFRGGYEQYF. This chain links TRBV11-1 with TRBJ2-7; TRBD2 matches at 8 bases. The CDR3 length is 13 residues. Germline V gene lookup returns CDR1 SGHAT and CDR2 FQDESV (reference sequence). V dropped 3 bases and J dropped 3; count of bases not matched to a gene: 1.

The chain carries TRBV5-6 and TRBJ2-1; a weak D match, TRBD2 (5 bases). Trimming took off 0 bases at V and 0 bases at J, with 16 bases between the two ends. The CDR3 length is 18 residues. Germline V gene data show CDR1 as SGHDT and CDR2 as YYEEEE. The CDR3 loop reads CASSLGELRRSSYNEQFF. The CDR3, as DNA: TGTGCCAGCAGCTTGGGGGAACTGCGGAGGTCCTCCTACAATGAGCAGTTCTTC.

The chain uses TRBV30 and TRBJ1-4, with D possibly TRBD1 on 6 matching bases. Per germline, CDR1 GTSNPN and CDR2 SVGIG (reference sequence). V gave up 5 bases and J gave up 7 bases, with 11 bases separating them. The CDR3 spans 12 residues. CDR3 bases: TGTGCCTGGGGCAGGGGTCGTGAAAAACTGTTTTTT. Protein sequence: CAWGRGREKLFF.

The V call is TRBV6-1, the J call TRBJ2-7; 10 bases fit TRBD1. CDR1 MNHNS and CDR2 SASEGT come from the germline V gene. The CDR3 totals 14 residues. The V segment lost 5 bases and the J segment 4 bases; nucleotides outside the gene matches: 5. The CDR3 DNA is TGTGCCAGCAGTTCCGGGACAGGGGTTTACGAGCAGTACTTC. Its protein product is CASSSGTGVYEQYF.

This rearrangement joins TRBV10-1 to TRBJ1-2, with a tentative D call TRBD1 (5 bases). The CDR3 runs to 12 residues. The germline V and J ends were trimmed by 8 bases and 4 bases, with 11 bases remaining between them. CDR1 and CDR2 (germline): WNHNN, SYGVQD (reference sequence). The CDR3 sequence: CASGRGFYGYTF. The DNA of the CDR3 is TGCGCCAGCGGGAGGGGTTTCTATGGCTACACCTTC.

On this clone: Germline is not matched at one junction end, which may reflect a read error. This chain connects TRBV28 to TRBJ1-2; 7 bases are a match to TRBD1. Germline CDR1 MDHEN, CDR2 SYDVKM. This CDR3 is built from 15 residues. The CDR3 protein is CASSSTSGTDYGYPF. CDR3 coding DNA: TGTGCCAGCAGTTCTACCTCCGGGACAGACTATGGCTACCCCTTC.

This clone has a handful of counts. The V gene is TRBV27, the J gene TRBJ1-4; D not certain. The CDR3 is 16 amino acids. Germline CDR1 reads MNHEY; CDR2 reads SMNVEV (reference sequence). With 3 bases removed from V and 5 bases from J, the gap between germline ends came to 16 bases. CDR3 nucleotide sequence: TGTGCCAGCAGTTTTGCCTTATCGGGTTCGAATGAAAAACTGTTTTTT. Its translation is CASSFALSGSNEKLFF.

The chain couples TRBV15 to TRBJ1-6; D not resolved. The germline V gene has CDR1 LNHNV and CDR2 YYDKDF (reference sequence). This CDR3 has 12 amino acids. V lost 0 bases to trimming and J lost 10 bases, with 4 bases between them. The CDR3, as DNA: TGTGCCACCAGCAGAGACCTCTCACCCCTCCACTTT. It encodes CATSRDLSPLHF.

This clone has only a few counts. CDR3 loop: CAWSNTDTQYF. CDR3 bases: TGTGCCTGGTCAAACACAGATACGCAGTATTTT. The chain recombines TRBV30 with TRBJ2-3; D call uncertain. Germline CDR1 is GTSNPN and CDR2 is SVGIG (reference sequence). The CDR3 is 11 residues long. The ends were cut back, 5 bases at V and 2 bases at J, with 5 bases in the middle.

The chain carries TRBV19 and TRBJ1-5; TRBD1 is a possible D gene (6 bases). The V and J ends lost 7 bases and 5 bases respectively, with 12 bases between them. CDR3 size: 13 residues. Germline V gene data show CDR1 as LNHDA and CDR2 as SQIVND (reference sequence). The CDR3 region has the DNA TGTGCCAGTATCGGACAGTTCTATCAGCCCCAGCATTTT. Protein product: CASIGQFYQPQHF.

The CDR3 coding sequence is TGCAGCGTTGATGGAGGGGTGGCTTCCTACGAGCAGTACTTC. Amino acid sequence: CSVDGGVASYEQYF. The chain uses TRBV29-1 and TRBJ2-7, with D possibly being TRBD2 (6 bases). Trimming pared 3 bases from V and 1 base from J, leaving 13 bases between. The CDR3 has 14 amino acids. In germline, CDR1 is SQVTM, CDR2 ANQGSEA.

The gene calls are TRBV19 and TRBJ2-2; 9 bases are a match to TRBD2. The CDR3 covers 17 residues. CDR1 and CDR2 from the germline V gene are LNHDA and SQIVND (reference sequence). V lost 7 bases and J lost 1; bases outside the gene matches: 10. The DNA for the CDR3 is TGTGCCAGTAACCCATTAGCGGGAGTGGGGAACACCGGGGAGCTGTTTTTT. The encoded protein is CASNPLAGVGNTGELFF. Filled out from reference TRBV19 and TRBJ2-2, the complete variable domain reads DGGITQSPKYLFRKEGQNVTLSCEQNLNHDAMYWYRQDPGQGLRLIYYSQIVNDFQKGDIAEGYSVSREKKESFPLTVTSAQKNPTAFYLCASNPLAGVGNTGELFFGEGSRLTVL.

The chain joins TRBV6-1 to TRBJ1-5; TRBD1 matches at 7 bases. The V and J ends lost 1 base and 2 bases, in that order; junction bases with no gene match: 14. Germline V gene data show CDR1 as MNHNS and CDR2 as SASEGT. This CDR3 comprises 19 residues. The CDR3 here is CASSEGIRGRFVGNQPQHF. The CDR3 DNA sequence: TGTGCCAGCAGTGAAGGTATCAGGGGGAGATTTGTGGGCAATCAGCCCCAGCATTTT.

V is TRBV5-1 and J is TRBJ2-5, with 13 bases matching TRBD2. The CDR3 totals 15 residues. CDR1 is SGHRS and CDR2 is YFSETQ in the germline V gene. V lost 4 bases to trimming and J lost 5 bases; unmatched junction nucleotides: 5. CDR3 coding DNA: TGCGCCAGCAGCCCGGGACTAGCGGGGTTGGAGACCCAGTACTTC. Translated, it gives CASSPGLAGLETQYF.

The chain links TRBV28 to TRBJ1-2; no definite D call. The CDR3 length is 13 residues. With 3 bases removed from V and 2 bases from J, the gap between germline ends came to 7 bases. Germline V lookup: CDR1 MDHEN, CDR2 SYDVKM. CDR3 bases: TGTGCCAGCAGTTTGGGCGTCAACTATGGCTACACCTTC. It encodes CASSLGVNYGYTF.

A remark on this clone: One end of the junction fails to match germline, which may point to a read error. The V gene is TRBV2, the J gene TRBJ1-4; D remains unclear. The CDR3 loop spans 12 amino acids. The germline V gene encodes CDR1 SNHLY and CDR2 FYNNEI. The CDR3 loop reads CASSDFQRAGVF. The CDR3 DNA follows: TGTGCCAGCAGTGATTTTCAGAGGGCCGGCGTTTTT. Together with reference TRBV2 and TRBJ1-4, the CDR3 gives the full variable domain: EPEVTQTPSHQVTQMGQEVILRCVPISNHLYFYWYRQILGQKVEFLVSFYNNEISEKSEIFDDQFSVERPDGSNFTLKIRSTKLEDSAMYFCASSDFQRAGVFGSGTQLSVL.

The count of this clone is one. This chain connects TRBV5-1 to TRBJ2-3, with 9 bases matching TRBD2. CDR1 is SGHRS, CDR2 YFSETQ, per germline. The length of the CDR3 is 16 residues. V lost 0 bases to trimming and J lost 4 bases; unmatched junction nucleotides: 6. The CDR3 DNA sequence: TGCGCCAGCAGCTTGGGCGGGGGGGCTCAAGCAGATACGCAGTATTTT. Translation: CASSLGGGAQADTQYF.

The CDR3 nucleotides read TGTGCCAGCAGCTTAGCCACGGGACTAGCGGGGAGGGATGAGCAGTTCTTC. Translation: CASSLATGLAGRDEQFF. The rearrangement joins TRBV11-2 to TRBJ2-1; 13 positions agree with TRBD2. This CDR3 region has 17 residues. The ends lost 1 base at V and 8 bases at J; junction bases unmatched: 8. From germline, CDR1 is SGHAT and CDR2 FQNNGV.

The chain employs TRBV2 and TRBJ2-3, with TRBD2 identical over 7 bases. The V gene's germline CDR1 is SNHLY and CDR2 FYNNEI. V was clipped by 1 base and J by 6 bases; unmatched bases: 7. The CDR3 is made up of 15 amino acids. The CDR3 loop reads CASSEVGSGVDTQYF. CDR3 sequence (DNA): TGTGCCAGCAGTGAAGTGGGCAGCGGGGTCGATACGCAGTATTTT.

This clone appeared a few times. J is TRBJ1-5 and V is TRBV30, with 7 bases identical to TRBD1. Unmatched junction bases numbered 4, after V lost 3 bases and J lost 5 bases. CDR3 size: 13 residues. Germline V CDR1 and CDR2: GTSNPN, SVGIG (reference sequence). CDR3 DNA: TGTGCCTGGAGCGAAACAGGGGATCAGCCCCAGCATTTT. Its protein is CAWSETGDQPQHF. Looking up the rest from reference TRBV30 and TRBJ1-5 gives the full variable domain: SQTIHQWPATLVQPVGSPLSLECTVEGTSNPNLYWYRQAAGRGLQLLFYSVGIGQISSEVPQNLSASRPQDRQFILSSKKLLLSDSGFYLCAWSETGDQPQHFGDGTRLSIL.

The J gene is TRBJ2-2, the V gene TRBV7-9, with 8 bases that match TRBD1. V trimming: 1 base; J trimming: 3 bases; junction bases outside the gene matches: 4. The CDR3 covers 16 residues. The V gene's germline CDR1 is SEHNR and CDR2 FQNEAQ (reference sequence). The CDR3 is CASSLVPGQDTGELFF. The CDR3 DNA is TGTGCCAGCAGCTTAGTCCCGGGACAGGACACCGGGGAGCTGTTTTTT.

The J gene is TRBJ1-5, the V gene TRBV5-1; TRBD1 agrees at 8 bases. The CDR3 sequence is 15 residues long. With V trimmed by 4 bases and J by 5 bases, 8 bases remained unmatched. Germline V lookup: CDR1 SGHRS, CDR2 YFSETQ. DNA of the CDR3: TGCGCCAGCAGCCCCGGGACAGGCGGGTATCAGCCCCAGCATTTT. Translation: CASSPGTGGYQPQHF.

In its sample, this clone was seen once. The chain employs TRBV6-6 and TRBJ2-5; 7 bases match TRBD2. The J call may be faulty, since TRBJ2-7 better matches the DNA end. CDR3 length equals 14 residues. In germline, CDR1 is MNHNY, CDR2 SVGAGI (reference sequence). The CDR3 reads CASSYREDPYEQYF. For the CDR3, the DNA is TGTGCCAGCAGTTACCGGGAGGACCCCTACGAGCAGTACTTC.

The genes are TRBV5-3 and TRBJ1-5; 8 positions match TRBD1. TRBV5-3 is an ORF, with its function uncertain. The CDR3 extends over 16 amino acids. The trim removed 0 bases at V and 4 bases at J, leaving 6 bases unmatched. This CDR3 reads CARSLVLDRENQPQHF. CDR3 in DNA: TGTGCCAGAAGCTTGGTCTTGGACAGGGAAAATCAGCCCCAGCATTTT.

This clone was found a few times. This chain joins TRBV9 and TRBJ2-3, with 9 bases identical to TRBD1. The germline V gene has CDR1 SGDLS and CDR2 YYNGEE. Unmatched junction bases numbered 11, after V lost 4 bases and J lost 2 bases. The CDR3 runs to 17 residues. CDR3 bases: TGTGCCAGCAGCCCGTACGGACAGGGGCTCACCACAGATACGCAGTATTTT. Translating it yields CASSPYGQGLTTDTQYF.